This T cell receptor (beta chain) was recovered during a study of shared clonotypes between healthy human individuals. Unmatched junction bases numbered 4, after V lost 6 bases and J lost 1 base. The CDR3 consists of 14 residues. CDR1 is LNHDA and CDR2 is SQIVND in the germline V gene (reference sequence). Only CD45RO-negative cells positively selected for CCR7 counted as naive CD8 cells, so terminally differentiated effector memory CD45RA+ cells were excluded. The method was immunoSEQ multiplex PCR; TCRdb's version includes in-frame clones alone and lacks a portion of them. The sample lists around 1.9 million clones; 90% to 95% were seen once.

The chain employs TRBV19 and TRBJ1-1; 8 bases align to TRBD1. This TCR derives from a man aged 18 to 30 in good health. Some clones in this sample may be carry-over from other donors' samples. The sequenced material came from naive CD8+ T cells from PBMCs. DNA for the CDR3: TGTGCCAGTAGCCCGGGACAGGCGAACACTGAAGCTTTCTTT. Its translation is CASSPGQANTEAFF.